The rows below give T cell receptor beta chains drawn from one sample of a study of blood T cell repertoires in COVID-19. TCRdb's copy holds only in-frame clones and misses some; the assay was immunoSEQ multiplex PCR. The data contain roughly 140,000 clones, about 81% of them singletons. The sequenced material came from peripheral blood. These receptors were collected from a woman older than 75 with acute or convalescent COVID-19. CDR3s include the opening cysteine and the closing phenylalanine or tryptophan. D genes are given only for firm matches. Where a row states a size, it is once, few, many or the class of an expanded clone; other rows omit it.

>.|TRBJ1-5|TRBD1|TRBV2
TGTGCCAGCTCTTTACAGGGGAGAGAACAGCCCCAGCATTTT
CASSLQGREQPQHF
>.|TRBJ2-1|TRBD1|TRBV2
TGTGCCAGCAGGGCAGGGTCCGGGACAGGGAAATCAAATGAGCAGTTCTTC
CASRAGSGTGKSNEQFF
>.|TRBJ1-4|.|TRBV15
TGTGCCACCAGCAGGCACGGTGATTTCGATGAAAAACTGTTTTTT
CATSRHGDFDEKLFF
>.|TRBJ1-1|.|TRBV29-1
TGCAGCGTTGATGCGACAGTCGCGAACACTGAAGCTTTCTTT
CSVDATVANTEAFF
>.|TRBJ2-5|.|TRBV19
TGTGCCAGTAGTAAGGGGCCAGAGACCCAGTACTTC
CASSKGPETQYF
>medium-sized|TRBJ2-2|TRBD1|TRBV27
TGTGCCAGCAGCCGCCTCCTAACCAGGGGGAGACAAATCACCGGGGAGCTGTTTTTT
CASSRLLTRGRQITGELFF
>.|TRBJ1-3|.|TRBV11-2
TGTGCCAGCAGCTTTCGGTCAGGGTTTGGAAACACCATATATTTT
CASSFRSGFGNTIYF
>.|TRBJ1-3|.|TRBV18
TGTGCCAGCTCACCCTTTCAGGCAGGGTGGAACACCATATATTTT
CASSPFQAGWNTIYF
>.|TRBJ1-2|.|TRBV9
TGTGCCAGCAGCGTACACGGGGGTCGGAGCTATGGCTACACCTTC
CASSVHGGRSYGYTF
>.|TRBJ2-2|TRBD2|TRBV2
TGTGCCAGCAGGCCGGGACTAGCGGCCGGGGAGCTGTTTTTT
CASRPGLAAGELFF
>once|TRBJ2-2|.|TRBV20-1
TGCAGTGCTAGTGTCCGGGAGTGGACCGGGGAGCTGTTTTTT
CSASVREWTGELFF
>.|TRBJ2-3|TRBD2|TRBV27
TGTGCCAGCAGACTAGCGGGAGTAGATACGCAGTATTTT
CASRLAGVDTQYF
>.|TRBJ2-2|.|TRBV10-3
TGTGCCATCAGTGACCCGGGGGTAACCGGGGAGCTGTTTTTT
CAISDPGVTGELFF
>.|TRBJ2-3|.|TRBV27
TGTGCCAGCTACAAGCAGGGTCGCACAGATACGCAGTATTTT
CASYKQGRTDTQYF
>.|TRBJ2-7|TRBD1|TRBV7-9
TGTGCCAGCAGCGCCGGGACAGGGGGCCACGAGCAGTACTTC
CASSAGTGGHEQYF
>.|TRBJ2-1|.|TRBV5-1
TGCGCCAGCAGCCCAGGAGTGGGAGGCGGTTACAATGAGCAGTTCTTC
CASSPGVGGGYNEQFF
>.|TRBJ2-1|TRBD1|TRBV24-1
TGTGCCACCAGTGATCCCGGGACAGGGGGTTTCAATGAGCAGTTCTTC
CATSDPGTGGFNEQFF
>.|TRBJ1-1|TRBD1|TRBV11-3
TGTGCCAGCAGCTTCGGACAGGGCACTGAAGCTTTCTTT
CASSFGQGTEAFF
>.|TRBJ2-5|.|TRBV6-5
TGTGCCAGCAGTTACGGGAACAGGAGACCCCAAGAGACCCAGTACTTC
CASSYGNRRPQETQYF
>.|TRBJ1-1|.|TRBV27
TGTGCCAGCAGCCCCCCGGGGTTTCTGCACGCTTTCTTT
CASSPPGFLHAFF
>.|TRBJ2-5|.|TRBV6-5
TGTGCCAGCACAGACCAAGAGACCCAGTACTTC
CASTDQETQYF
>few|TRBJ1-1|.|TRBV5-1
TGCGCCAGCAGCTTGGATGGCACGAACACTGAAGCTTTCTTT
CASSLDGTNTEAFF
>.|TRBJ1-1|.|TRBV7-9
TGTGCCAGCAGCGAACCCGCAATAGGGGACACTGAAGCTTTCTTT
CASSEPAIGDTEAFF
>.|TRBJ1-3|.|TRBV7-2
TGTGCCAGCAGCTTCGGGTCGGCCCCTGGAAACACCATATATTTT
CASSFGSAPGNTIYF
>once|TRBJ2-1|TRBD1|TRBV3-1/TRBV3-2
TGTGCCAGCAGCCTTTCAGGGGGCCACAATGAGCAGTTCTTC
CASSLSGGHNEQFF
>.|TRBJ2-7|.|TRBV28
TGTGCCAGCAGTTTATTGGCGTTACAGGGCCATTACGAGCAGTACTTC
CASSLLALQGHYEQYF
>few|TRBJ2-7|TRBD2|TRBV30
TGTGCCTGGAGATTAGCGGGGGGGCCCTACGAGCAGTACTTC
CAWRLAGGPYEQYF
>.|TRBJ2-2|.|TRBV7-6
TGTGCCAGCAGCTTGCTGTCGGGACAACAGAACACCGGGGAGCTGTTTTTT
CASSLLSGQQNTGELFF
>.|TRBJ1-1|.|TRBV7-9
TGTGCCAGCAGCTTAGGGGCTGGGAACACTGAAGCTTTCTTT
CASSLGAGNTEAFF
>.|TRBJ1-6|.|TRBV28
TGTGCCAGCAGTGGACAGCCAAATTCACCCCTCCACTTT
CASSGQPNSPLHF
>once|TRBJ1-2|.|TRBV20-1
TGCAGTGCCCCATTGGGCGGCTACACCTTC
CSAPLGGYTF
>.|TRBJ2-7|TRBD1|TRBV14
TGTGCCAGCAGCCACAGAACCTGGACAGGGTTGTACGAGCAGTACTTC
CASSHRTWTGLYEQYF
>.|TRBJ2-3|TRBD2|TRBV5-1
TGCGCCAGCAGCGTTAGCGGGGGCGGGGATACGCAGTATTTT
CASSVSGGGDTQYF